A selection of T cell receptor beta chains follows, all from one sample in a study of T-cell memory formation after mild COVID-19. TCRdb reprocessed the 5' RACE reads via MiXCR and lists one record per CDR3 protein. There are about 200,000 distinct CDR3 sequences in the sample; 9% to 10% occur only once, and roughly 3.5% lies in the top ten. Sequencing input: PBMCs or a T cell subset sorted from them (not recorded which). The receptors derive from a young man who had mild COVID-19 (a few samples of this study predate the infection). Cell type and time point are not known. The CDR3 runs from the conserved cysteine through the conserved F or W. Fields, in order: J gene, D gene, V gene, clone size, CDR3 protein, CDR3 DNA. A D gene is named only where the DNA matches it firmly. Size tells how often a clone was seen (once, few, many) or the class of an expanded clone, and some rows leave it out.

TRBJ1-4	.	TRBV5-1	few	CASNSGTPQGKLFF	TGCGCCAGCAACTCCGGGACGCCACAAGGAAAACTGTTTTTT
TRBJ2-3	.	TRBV5-1	many	CASSQLRGGGTDTQYF	TGCGCCAGCAGCCAGCTACGGGGCGGGGGCACAGATACGCAGTATTTT
TRBJ1-1	.	TRBV7-8	many	CASSLVPPGQSMNTEAFF	TGTGCCAGCAGCCTAGTCCCCCCTGGACAGAGTATGAACACTGAAGCTTTCTTT
TRBJ2-2	TRBD1	TRBV6-5	.	CASRGQGNTGELFF	TGTGCCAGCAGGGGACAGGGGAACACCGGGGAGCTGTTTTTT
TRBJ1-2	.	TRBV7-2	.	CASSWLYGYTF	TGTGCCAGCAGCTGGCTCTATGGCTACACCTTC
TRBJ2-1	TRBD1	TRBV5-1	.	CASSRDSQTYNEQFF	TGCGCCAGCAGCCGGGACAGCCAAACCTACAATGAGCAGTTCTTC
TRBJ2-3	.	TRBV4-1	few	CASKPRPPAGIADTQYF	TGCGCCAGCAAACCACGACCCCCGGCGGGGATCGCAGATACGCAGTATTTT
TRBJ1-1	.	TRBV14	many	CASSQGLDTEAFF	TGTGCCAGCAGCCAGGGTCTTGACACTGAAGCTTTCTTT
TRBJ1-6	TRBD1	TRBV7-9	many	CASRRPTGADYNSPLHF	TGTGCCAGCCGCCGCCCCACAGGGGCCGACTATAATTCACCCCTCCACTTT
TRBJ2-3	TRBD2	TRBV10-1	few	CASSGRGTSTADTQYF	TGCGCCAGCAGTGGACGGGGGACTAGCACCGCAGATACGCAGTATTTT
TRBJ1-6	TRBD1	TRBV7-8	few	CASSLLGQDNSPLHF	TGTGCCAGCAGCTTACTGGGACAGGATAATTCACCCCTCCACTTT
TRBJ1-1	TRBD1	TRBV7-2	few	CASSSDRASAFF	TGTGCCAGCAGCTCGGACAGGGCGTCAGCTTTCTTT
TRBJ2-1	TRBD2	TRBV6-5	few	CASSYERGGHNEQFF	TGTGCCAGCAGTTACGAGCGGGGGGGCCACAATGAGCAGTTCTTC
TRBJ2-5	TRBD2	TRBV11-2	.	CASSLRLAARQETQYF	TGTGCCAGCAGCTTGAGACTAGCGGCCAGACAAGAGACCCAGTACTTC
TRBJ2-1	TRBD2	TRBV5-1	many	CASRSGEFNEQFF	TGCGCCAGCAGAAGCGGGGAATTCAATGAGCAGTTCTTC
TRBJ2-3	.	TRBV10-3	few	CAIRRRAQTDTQYF	TGTGCCATCAGGAGAAGGGCGCAGACAGATACGCAGTATTTT
TRBJ1-1	.	TRBV18	.	CASSPRASRSGQGNMNTEAFF	TGTGCCAGCTCACCACGCGCAAGTCGTTCGGGGCAGGGAAATATGAACACTGAAGCTTTCTTT
TRBJ1-5	.	TRBV6-2/TRBV6-3	.	CASSYFADQPQHF	TGTGCCAGCAGTTACTTCGCAGATCAGCCCCAGCATTTT
TRBJ2-3	TRBD2	TRBV20-1	few	CSRILAGTTDTQYF	TGCAGCCGTATACTAGCGGGGACCACAGATACGCAGTATTTT